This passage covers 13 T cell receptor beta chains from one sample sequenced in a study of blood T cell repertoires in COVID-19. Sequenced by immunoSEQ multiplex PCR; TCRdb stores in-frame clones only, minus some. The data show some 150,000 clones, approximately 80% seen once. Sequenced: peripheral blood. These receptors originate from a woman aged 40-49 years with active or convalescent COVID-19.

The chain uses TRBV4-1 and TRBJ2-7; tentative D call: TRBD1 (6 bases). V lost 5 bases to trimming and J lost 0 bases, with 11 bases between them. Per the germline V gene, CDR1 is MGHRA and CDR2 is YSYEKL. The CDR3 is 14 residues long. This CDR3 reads CASSRGTRSYEQYF. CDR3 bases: TGCGCCAGCAGCAGGGGGACGCGCTCCTACGAGCAGTACTTC.

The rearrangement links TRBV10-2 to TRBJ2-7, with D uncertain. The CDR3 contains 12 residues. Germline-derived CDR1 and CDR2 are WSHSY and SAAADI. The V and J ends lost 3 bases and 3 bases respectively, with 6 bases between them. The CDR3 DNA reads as TGCGCCAGCAGTGACAGATACTACGAGCAGTACTTC. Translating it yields CASSDRYYEQYF.

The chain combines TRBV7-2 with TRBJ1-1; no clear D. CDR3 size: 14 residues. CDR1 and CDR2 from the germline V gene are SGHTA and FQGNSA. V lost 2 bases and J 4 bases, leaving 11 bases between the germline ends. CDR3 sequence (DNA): TGTGCCAGCAGCTTATTTGGAGCTGGCACTGAAGCTTTCTTT. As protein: CASSLFGAGTEAFF.

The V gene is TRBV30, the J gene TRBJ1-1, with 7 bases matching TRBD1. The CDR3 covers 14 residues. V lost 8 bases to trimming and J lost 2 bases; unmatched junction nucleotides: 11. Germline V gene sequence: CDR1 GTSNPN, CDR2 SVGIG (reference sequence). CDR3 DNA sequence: TGTGCCGGGCGACAGGGATTAATAAACACTGAAGCTTTCTTT. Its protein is CAGRQGLINTEAFF. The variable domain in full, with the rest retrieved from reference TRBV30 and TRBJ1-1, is SQTIHQWPATLVQPVGSPLSLECTVEGTSNPNLYWYRQAAGRGLQLLFYSVGIGQISSEVPQNLSASRPQDRQFILSSKKLLLSDSGFYLCAGRQGLINTEAFFGQGTRLTVV.

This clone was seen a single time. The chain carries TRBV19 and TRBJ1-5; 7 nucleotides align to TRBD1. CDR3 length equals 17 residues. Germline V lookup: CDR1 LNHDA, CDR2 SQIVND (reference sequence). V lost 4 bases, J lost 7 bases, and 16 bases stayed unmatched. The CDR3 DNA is TGTGCCAGTAGTACAATCTCCCTGGGACAGAATAGCCAGCCCCAGCATTTT. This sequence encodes CASSTISLGQNSQPQHF.

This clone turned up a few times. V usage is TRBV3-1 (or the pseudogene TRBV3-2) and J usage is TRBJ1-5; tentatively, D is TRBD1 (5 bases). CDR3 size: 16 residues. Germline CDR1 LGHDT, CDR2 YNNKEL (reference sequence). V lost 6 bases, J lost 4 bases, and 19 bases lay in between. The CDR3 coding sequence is TGTGCCAGCAGTCAACTGGGGGGGGGTGGAAATCAGCCCCAGCATTTT. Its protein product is CASSQLGGGGNQPQHF.

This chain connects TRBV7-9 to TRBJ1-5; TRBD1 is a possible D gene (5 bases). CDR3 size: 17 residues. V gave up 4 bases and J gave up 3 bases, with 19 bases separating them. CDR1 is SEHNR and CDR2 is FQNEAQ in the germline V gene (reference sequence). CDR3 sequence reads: CASSSAGEGRVNQPQHF. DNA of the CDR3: TGTGCCAGCAGCTCCGCGGGGGAGGGGAGGGTCAATCAGCCCCAGCATTTT.

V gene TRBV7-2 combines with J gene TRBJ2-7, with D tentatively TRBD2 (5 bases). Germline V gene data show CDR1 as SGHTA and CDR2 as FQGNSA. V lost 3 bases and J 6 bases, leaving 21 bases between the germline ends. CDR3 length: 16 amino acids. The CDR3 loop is CASSFQPRDTYVEQYF. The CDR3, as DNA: TGTGCCAGCAGCTTTCAACCCCGGGATACATACGTCGAGCAGTACTTC.

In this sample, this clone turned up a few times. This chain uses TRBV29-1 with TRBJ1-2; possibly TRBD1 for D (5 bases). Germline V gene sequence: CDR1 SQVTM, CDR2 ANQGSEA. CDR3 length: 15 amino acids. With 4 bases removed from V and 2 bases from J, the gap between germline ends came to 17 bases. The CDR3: CSVGGVRADNYGYTF. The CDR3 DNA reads TGCAGCGTTGGGGGGGTAAGGGCGGACAACTATGGCTACACCTTC.

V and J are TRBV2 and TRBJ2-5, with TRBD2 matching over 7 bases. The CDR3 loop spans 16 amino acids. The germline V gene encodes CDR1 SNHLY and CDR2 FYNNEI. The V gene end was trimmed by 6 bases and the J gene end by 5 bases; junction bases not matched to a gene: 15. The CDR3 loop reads CASSVHLGAGGETQYF. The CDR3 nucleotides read TGTGCCAGCAGCGTTCATCTCGGGGCCGGGGGGGAGACCCAGTACTTC. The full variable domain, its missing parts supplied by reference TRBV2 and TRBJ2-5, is EPEVTQTPSHQVTQMGQEVILRCVPISNHLYFYWYRQILGQKVEFLVSFYNNEISEKSEIFDDQFSVERPDGSNFTLKIRSTKLEDSAMYFCASSVHLGAGGETQYFGPGTRLLVL.

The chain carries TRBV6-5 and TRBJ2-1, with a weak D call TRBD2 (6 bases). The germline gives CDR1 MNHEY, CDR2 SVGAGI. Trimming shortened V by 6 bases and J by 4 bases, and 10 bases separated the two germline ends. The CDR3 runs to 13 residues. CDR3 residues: CASRDGGYNEQFF. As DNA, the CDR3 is TGTGCCAGCAGAGACGGAGGGTACAATGAGCAGTTCTTC.

The CDR3 region is CASSLRGRGTDTQYF. Here the CDR3 DNA reads TGCGCCAGCAGCTTGAGGGGGCGGGGCACAGATACGCAGTATTTT. The rearrangement uses TRBV5-1 and TRBJ2-3; TRBD1 agrees at 7 bases. Looked up from germline, CDR1 is SGHRS and CDR2 is YFSETQ. The CDR3 spans 15 residues. The V gene end was trimmed by 1 base and the J gene end by 1 base; junction bases not matched to a gene: 3.

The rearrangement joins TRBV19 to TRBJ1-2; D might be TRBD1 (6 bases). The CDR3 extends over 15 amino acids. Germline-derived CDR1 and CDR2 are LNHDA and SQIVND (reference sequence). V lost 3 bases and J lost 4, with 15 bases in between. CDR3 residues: CASSIEAGESYGYTF. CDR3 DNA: TGTGCCAGTAGTATCGAGGCAGGGGAGAGCTATGGCTACACCTTC.